This T cell receptor (beta chain) was identified during a study of Ad26.COV2.S vaccination and SARS-CoV-2 variants. Profiled with immunoSEQ multiplex PCR; TCRdb holds only in-frame clones, not every one. The sample includes about 400,000 clones, approximately 90% of them seen just once. Treatment indicated: approximately 18 received Ad26.COV2.S at low or high dose, single or two shots; 5 received placebo; per-sample allocation not given. Specimens were obtained on day 63 following the first vaccine or placebo injection. This adult donor, from Boston, was 18-55 years old. The CDR3 contains 13 residues. Trimming pared 1 base from V and 0 bases from J, leaving 4 bases between. CDR1 is GTSNPN, CDR2 SVGIG, per germline (reference sequence).

This clonotype was obtained from a person aged 18-60 years who received the Ad26.COV2.S COVID-19 vaccine or a placebo. The chain is built from TRBV30 and TRBJ1-5; D remains ambiguous. The material sequenced was peripheral blood, taken in a trial of Ad26.COV2.S vaccine versus placebo. The chain's CDR3 is CAWSEDSNQPQHF. The CDR3 bases are TGTGCCTGGAGTGAAGATAGCAATCAGCCCCAGCATTTT. The whole variable domain, filled in from reference TRBV30 and TRBJ1-5, reads SQTIHQWPATLVQPVGSPLSLECTVEGTSNPNLYWYRQAAGRGLQLLFYSVGIGQISSEVPQNLSASRPQDRQFILSSKKLLLSDSGFYLCAWSEDSNQPQHFGDGTRLSIL.